The rows below give T cell receptor beta chains drawn from one sample of a study of T cell changes during pregnancy in multiple sclerosis. TCRdb's table, derived via immunoSEQ multiplex PCR, lists solely in-frame clones and lacks some. The repertoire has approximately 21,000 clones, 70% to 90% of them found once; the top ten carry 15% to 17%. The source material was CD8+ T cells from peripheral blood mononuclear cells, sampled in the first trimester of pregnancy. These receptors all stem from a female donor in good health, enrolled as a control in a pregnancy study. CDR3s include the opening cysteine and the closing phenylalanine or tryptophan. Each record gives: V gene, J gene, CDR3 protein.

V gene: TRBV9; J gene: TRBJ1-4; CDR3 protein: CASSVADTLNEKLFF
V gene: TRBV7-9; J gene: TRBJ1-2; CDR3 protein: CASSFGGVNYGYTF
V gene: TRBV30; J gene: TRBJ2-2; CDR3 protein: CAWATGDTGELFF
V gene: TRBV25-1; J gene: TRBJ2-1; CDR3 protein: CASSEIRQSNEQFF
V gene: TRBV9; J gene: TRBJ2-2; CDR3 protein: CASSVRGGELFF
V gene: TRBV27; J gene: TRBJ2-4; CDR3 protein: CASSDNPARAKNIQYF
V gene: TRBV4-3; J gene: TRBJ2-3; CDR3 protein: CASSQTGVSTDTQYF
V gene: TRBV30; J gene: TRBJ2-1; CDR3 protein: CAWSVQAGGYNEQFF
V gene: TRBV28; J gene: TRBJ2-1; CDR3 protein: CASRRPGRGFHNEQFF
V gene: TRBV6-1; J gene: TRBJ2-7; CDR3 protein: CASSEQGEAYEQYF
V gene: TRBV5-6; J gene: TRBJ2-1; CDR3 protein: CASTRRGSYNEQFF
V gene: TRBV5-1; J gene: TRBJ2-6; CDR3 protein: CASSLVTGPSSGANVLTF
V gene: TRBV18; J gene: TRBJ2-7; CDR3 protein: CASSPTLAGGPVYEQYF
V gene: TRBV7-2; J gene: TRBJ2-1; CDR3 protein: CASSLYEQGGQFF
V gene: TRBV5-4; J gene: TRBJ2-7; CDR3 protein: CASSLGATPTYEQYF
V gene: TRBV7-2; J gene: TRBJ2-2; CDR3 protein: CASSLLSGTNTGELFF
V gene: TRBV4-2; J gene: TRBJ2-1; CDR3 protein: CASSSGLAEYNEQFF
V gene: TRBV6-1; J gene: TRBJ2-2; CDR3 protein: CASSGWRDSTGELFF
V gene: TRBV28; J gene: TRBJ2-1; CDR3 protein: CASRPLGTSGRISSYNEQFF
V gene: TRBV13; J gene: TRBJ2-3; CDR3 protein: CASSLMRVGTQYF
V gene: TRBV6-4; J gene: TRBJ1-2; CDR3 protein: CASSADEGQAAEYGYTF
V gene: TRBV12-5; J gene: TRBJ1-1; CDR3 protein: CASGLVLRQGASTEAFF
V gene: TRBV11-2; J gene: TRBJ1-4; CDR3 protein: CASSRAEKLFF
V gene: TRBV23-1; J gene: TRBJ1-4; CDR3 protein: CASSPGQGADLREKLFF
V gene: TRBV7-9; J gene: TRBJ1-2; CDR3 protein: CASSLRDRANYGYTF
V gene: TRBV6-1; J gene: TRBJ2-3; CDR3 protein: CASSEEGGGPDTQYF
V gene: TRBV4-2; J gene: TRBJ2-7; CDR3 protein: CASSQDLRWTSGGQSSYEQYF
V gene: TRBV18; J gene: TRBJ2-5; CDR3 protein: CASSPTPDRGEEETQYF
V gene: TRBV27; J gene: TRBJ1-6; CDR3 protein: CASTQGLKPLHF
V gene: TRBV6-4; J gene: TRBJ2-7; CDR3 protein: CASSELAGSSYEQYF
V gene: TRBV28; J gene: TRBJ2-7; CDR3 protein: CASRRGTSTSYEQYF
V gene: TRBV9; J gene: TRBJ2-2; CDR3 protein: CASSVPLQGDPSNTGELFF
V gene: TRBV5-4; J gene: TRBJ2-5; CDR3 protein: CASSPGGWWETQYF
V gene: TRBV5-6; J gene: TRBJ1-4; CDR3 protein: CASSPDRESNEKLFF
V gene: TRBV7-9; J gene: TRBJ1-4; CDR3 protein: CASSTGTGFTGEKLFF
V gene: TRBV9; J gene: TRBJ2-2; CDR3 protein: CASSAYTGELFF
V gene: TRBV19; J gene: TRBJ2-7; CDR3 protein: CASSILGGNEQYF
V gene: TRBV9; J gene: TRBJ1-5; CDR3 protein: CASSTGGNNQPQHF
V gene: TRBV7-6; J gene: TRBJ1-1; CDR3 protein: CASSLGVGMNTEAFF
V gene: TRBV6-1; J gene: TRBJ2-7; CDR3 protein: CASSELRRGVTYEQYF
V gene: TRBV6-5; J gene: TRBJ2-2; CDR3 protein: CASRGTGETGELFF
V gene: TRBV25-1; J gene: TRBJ2-7; CDR3 protein: CASMRDRILPYF
V gene: TRBV5-6; J gene: TRBJ2-1; CDR3 protein: CASSLRIGTGGRNEQFF
V gene: TRBV2; J gene: TRBJ2-4; CDR3 protein: CASSGQGRNIQYF
V gene: TRBV27; J gene: TRBJ2-7; CDR3 protein: CASSPLAGGSSYEQYF
V gene: TRBV5-4; J gene: TRBJ1-1; CDR3 protein: CASSFRDRGEGAFF
V gene: TRBV28; J gene: TRBJ1-6; CDR3 protein: CASTPGSAYNSPLHF
V gene: TRBV7-9; J gene: TRBJ1-2; CDR3 protein: CASSLIAAGRNDGYTF
V gene: TRBV30; J gene: TRBJ2-3; CDR3 protein: CAWSRAGVIDTQYF
V gene: TRBV9; J gene: TRBJ2-1; CDR3 protein: CASSPGVEGYNEQFF
V gene: TRBV7-9; J gene: TRBJ2-1; CDR3 protein: CASSFTEAGDSYNEQFF
V gene: TRBV6-6; J gene: TRBJ1-1; CDR3 protein: CASRLNRDIGTEAFF